This T cell receptor beta chain was profiled in a study of CD8+CD57+ T cells in acquired aplastic anemia. Study in general: DNA recovered from sorted CD4+ and CD8+ cells had a mean of about 3 ug.

Whole-study results and caveats: With respect to CD8+ Simpson's diversity, patients and controls did not differ significantly.

Patients sequenced had flow cytometry evidence of CD8+CD57+ cell expansion. Blood was sampled before the patients had received any therapy. This clonotype was seen many times. What it binds is not known. Template material for TCR beta VDJ and CDR3 profiling consisted of genomic DNA. A single record per CDR3 protein comes from TCRdb applying MiXCR to the reads. The sample includes roughly 500,000 distinct CDR3 sequences, under 40% of them seen just once. The CDR3 loop spans 14 amino acids. V lost 4 bases, J lost 0 bases, and 3 bases stayed unmatched. CDR1 is DFQATT, CDR2 SNEGSKA, per germline (reference sequence).

This chain joins TRBV20-1 and TRBJ2-1; 7 bases are a match to TRBD2. The specimen was sorted CD4+, CD8+, or CD8+CD57+ T cells (not recorded which) from PBMCs. The receptor's source is a human donor with aplastic anemia. This CDR3 reads CSATGGSSYNEQFF. CDR3 nucleotides: TGCAGTGCTACGGGGGGAAGCTCCTACAATGAGCAGTTCTTC.